This T cell receptor (beta chain) was retrieved from a study of cytomegalovirus exposure and HLA in healthy donors. The CDR3 sequence is 16 residues long. V was trimmed by 0 bases and J by 5 bases, leaving 16 bases between them. Germline V gene data show CDR1 as MGHRA and CDR2 as YSYEKL. In the PCR, 60 Vbeta and 13 Jbeta primers were used. Sequencing used immunoSEQ multiplex PCR; TCRdb keeps in-frame clones, though not all of them. The sample has roughly 120,000 clones; around 70% are singletons. This chain uses TRBV4-1 with TRBJ1-2, with a weak D call TRBD1 (5 bases). Sequenced sample: PBMCs. This receptor was taken from a man younger than 40 in good health and CMV-seropositive. The CDR3 nucleotides read TGCGCCAGCAGCCAAGATCTTCGGACATCCGATTATGGCTACACCTTC. Translation: CASSQDLRTSDYGYTF.